This T cell receptor beta chain is drawn from a study of T cell clones after liver transplantation. On the study more broadly: TCRbeta sequencing after a pre-transplant mixed lymphocyte reaction identified graft-donor-reactive clones, later tracked in post-transplant blood. Three of the eight recipients were HCV-positive; the rest had non-autoimmune, non-viral transplant indications. Timepoints were pre-transplant, pre-withdrawal, and after withdrawal was completed or failed.

The length of the CDR3 is 16 residues. Germline CDR1 is SGHVS and CDR2 is FQNEAQ. V lost 5 bases to trimming and J lost 3 bases; unmatched junction nucleotides: 11. TCRdb's copy holds only in-frame clones and misses some; the assay was immunoSEQ multiplex PCR. The profile shows tens of thousands of clones, about 82% of them singletons. A few counts support this clone. This receptor was identified in a human patient who received a liver transplant. Some T cells here may be from the graft donor. This chain uses TRBV7-8 with TRBJ2-3, with 7 bases aligning to TRBD1. The starting material was CD4+ T cells from blood, obtained approximately 45 months after liver transplant. The CDR3 bases are TGTGCCAGCAGCGAAGGGTGGACAGGTTCGACAGATACGCAGTATTTT. This codes for CASSEGWTGSTDTQYF.